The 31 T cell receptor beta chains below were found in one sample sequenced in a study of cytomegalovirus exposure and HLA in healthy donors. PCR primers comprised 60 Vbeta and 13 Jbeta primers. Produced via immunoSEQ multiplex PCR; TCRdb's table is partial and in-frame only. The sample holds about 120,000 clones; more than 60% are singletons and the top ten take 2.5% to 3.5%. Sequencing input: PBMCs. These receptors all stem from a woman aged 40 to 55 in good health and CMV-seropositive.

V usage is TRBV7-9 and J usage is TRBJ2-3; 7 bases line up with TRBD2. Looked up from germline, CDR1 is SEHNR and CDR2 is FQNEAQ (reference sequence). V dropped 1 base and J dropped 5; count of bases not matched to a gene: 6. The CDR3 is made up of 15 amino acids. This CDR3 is CASSLETGGVDTQYF. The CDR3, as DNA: TGTGCCAGCAGCTTAGAGACGGGGGGTGTAGATACGCAGTATTTT.

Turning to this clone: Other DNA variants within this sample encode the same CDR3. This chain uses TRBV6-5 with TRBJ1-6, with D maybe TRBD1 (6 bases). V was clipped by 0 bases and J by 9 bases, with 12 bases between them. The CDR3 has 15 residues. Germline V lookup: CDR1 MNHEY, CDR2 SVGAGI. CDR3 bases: TGTGCCAGCAGTTACTCAATACAGGGTACTTCACCCCTCCACTTT. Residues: CASSYSIQGTSPLHF.

CDR3 sequence reads: CASRPDSGSTKQYF. In DNA, the CDR3 is TGTGCCAGCAGGCCGGACAGCGGATCTACGAAGCAGTACTTC. V is TRBV2 and J is TRBJ2-7; D might be TRBD1 (6 bases). This CDR3 comprises 14 residues. V was trimmed by 6 bases and J by 8 bases, leaving 20 bases between them. The germline V gene has CDR1 SNHLY and CDR2 FYNNEI.

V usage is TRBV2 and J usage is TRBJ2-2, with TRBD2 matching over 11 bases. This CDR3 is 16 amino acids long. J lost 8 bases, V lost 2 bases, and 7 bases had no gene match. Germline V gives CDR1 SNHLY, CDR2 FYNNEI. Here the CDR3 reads CASSENSGRATGELFF. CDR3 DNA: TGTGCCAGCAGTGAAAATAGCGGGAGGGCCACAGGGGAGCTGTTTTTT.

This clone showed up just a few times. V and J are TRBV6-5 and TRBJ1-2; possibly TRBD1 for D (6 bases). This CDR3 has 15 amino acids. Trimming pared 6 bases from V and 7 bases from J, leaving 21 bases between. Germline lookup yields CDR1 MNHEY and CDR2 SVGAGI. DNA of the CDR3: TGTGCCAGCAGACCACAGGGTCCCGGGGCTGGTGGCTACACCTTC. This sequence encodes CASRPQGPGAGGYTF.

The CDR3 loop reads CASSLKGMVRYTF. The CDR3 coding sequence is TGTGCCAGCAGCTTAAAGGGGATGGTGCGCTACACCTTC. J is TRBJ1-2 and V is TRBV11-1, with a possible D match to TRBD1 (5 bases). V was clipped by 2 bases and J by 9 bases, with 13 bases between them. The CDR3 extends over 13 amino acids. Germline V gene sequence: CDR1 SGHAT, CDR2 FQDESV (reference sequence).

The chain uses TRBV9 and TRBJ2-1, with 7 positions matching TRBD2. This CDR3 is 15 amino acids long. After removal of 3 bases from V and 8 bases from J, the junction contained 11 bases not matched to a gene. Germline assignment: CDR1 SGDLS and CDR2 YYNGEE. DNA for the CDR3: TGTGCCAGCAGCGGGCTAGCGGCCCTGAGAGATGAGCAGTTCTTC. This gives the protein CASSGLAALRDEQFF.

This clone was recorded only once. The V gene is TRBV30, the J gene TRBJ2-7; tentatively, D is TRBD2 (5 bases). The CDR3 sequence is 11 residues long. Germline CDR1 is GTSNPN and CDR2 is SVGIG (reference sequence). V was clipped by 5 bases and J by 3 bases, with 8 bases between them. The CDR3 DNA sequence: TGTGCCTGGGGCGAGGGCTACGAGCAGTACTTC. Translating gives CAWGEGYEQYF.

The CDR3 DNA follows: TGTGCCAGCAGCTCCTCTCCGGGACAGTCTTACAATGAGCAGTTCTTC. Translated, it gives CASSSSPGQSYNEQFF. The chain employs TRBV7-9 and TRBJ2-1, with 7 bases matching TRBD1. Germline V gives CDR1 SEHNR, CDR2 FQNEAQ (reference sequence). The CDR3 has 16 residues. Losses at the gene ends were 4 bases for V and 4 bases for J; bases not matched to a gene: 10.

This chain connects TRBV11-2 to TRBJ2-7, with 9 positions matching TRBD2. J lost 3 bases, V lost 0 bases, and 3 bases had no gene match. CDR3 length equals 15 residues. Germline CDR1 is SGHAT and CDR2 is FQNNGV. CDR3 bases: TGTGCCAGCAGCTTAGATGGACTAGCGAGCTACGAGCAGTACTTC. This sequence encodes CASSLDGLASYEQYF.

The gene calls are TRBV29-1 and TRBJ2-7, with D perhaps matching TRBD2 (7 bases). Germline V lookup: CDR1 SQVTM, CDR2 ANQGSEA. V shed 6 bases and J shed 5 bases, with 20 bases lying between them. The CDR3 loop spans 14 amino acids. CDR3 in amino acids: CSVKGRGGAHEQYF. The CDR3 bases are TGCAGCGTCAAAGGGAGGGGGGGGGCCCACGAGCAGTACTTC.

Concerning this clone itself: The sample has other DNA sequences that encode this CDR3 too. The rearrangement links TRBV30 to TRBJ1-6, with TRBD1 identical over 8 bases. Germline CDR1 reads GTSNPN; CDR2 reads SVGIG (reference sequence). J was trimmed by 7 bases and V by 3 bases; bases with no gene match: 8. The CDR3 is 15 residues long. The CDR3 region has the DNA TGTGCCTGGAGCCCCCGGACAGGGAGGAATTCACCCCTCCACTTT. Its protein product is CAWSPRTGRNSPLHF.

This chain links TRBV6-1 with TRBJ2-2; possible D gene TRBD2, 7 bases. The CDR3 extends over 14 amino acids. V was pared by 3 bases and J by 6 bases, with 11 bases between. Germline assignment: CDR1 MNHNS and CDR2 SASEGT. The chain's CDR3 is CASSEGGRSGELFF. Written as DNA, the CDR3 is TGTGCCAGCAGTGAGGGGGGGCGGTCCGGGGAGCTGTTTTTT.

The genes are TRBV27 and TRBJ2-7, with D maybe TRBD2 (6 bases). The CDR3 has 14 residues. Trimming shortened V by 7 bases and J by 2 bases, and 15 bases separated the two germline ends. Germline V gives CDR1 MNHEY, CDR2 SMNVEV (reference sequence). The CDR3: CASIRELGAYEQYF. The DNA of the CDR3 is TGTGCCAGCATTCGGGAGTTAGGGGCCTACGAGCAGTACTTC.

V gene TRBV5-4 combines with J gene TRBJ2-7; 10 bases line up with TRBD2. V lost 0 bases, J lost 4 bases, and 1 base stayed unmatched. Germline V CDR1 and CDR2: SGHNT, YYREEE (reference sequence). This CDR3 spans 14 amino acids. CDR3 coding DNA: TGTGCCAGCAGCTTGGCTAGCGGGAGATACGAGCAGTACTTC. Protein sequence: CASSLASGRYEQYF.

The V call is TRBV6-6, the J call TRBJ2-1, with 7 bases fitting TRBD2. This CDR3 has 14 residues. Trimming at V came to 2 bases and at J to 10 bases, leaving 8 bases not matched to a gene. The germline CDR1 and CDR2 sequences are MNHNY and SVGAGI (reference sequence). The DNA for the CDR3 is TGTGCCAGCAGTTACAGCGGGATGGGATTGGAGCAGTTCTTC. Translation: CASSYSGMGLEQFF.

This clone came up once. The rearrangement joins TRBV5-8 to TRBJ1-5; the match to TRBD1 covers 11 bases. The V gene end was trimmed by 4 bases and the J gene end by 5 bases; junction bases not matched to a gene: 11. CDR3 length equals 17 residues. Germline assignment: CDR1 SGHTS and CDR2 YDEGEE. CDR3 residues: CASSARASGQGDQPQHF. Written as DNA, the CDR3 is TGTGCCAGCAGCGCGAGAGCCTCGGGACAGGGGGATCAGCCCCAGCATTTT. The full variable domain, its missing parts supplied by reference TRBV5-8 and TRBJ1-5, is EAGVTQSPTHLIKTRGQQATLRCSPISGHTSVYWYQQALGLGLQFLLWYDEGEERNRGNFPPRFSGRQFPNYSSELNVNALELEDSALYLCASSARASGQGDQPQHFGDGTRLSIL.

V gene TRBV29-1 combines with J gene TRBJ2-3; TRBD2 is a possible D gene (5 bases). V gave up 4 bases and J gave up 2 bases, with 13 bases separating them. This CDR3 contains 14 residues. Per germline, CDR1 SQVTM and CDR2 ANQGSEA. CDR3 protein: CSVVRTEYTDTQYF. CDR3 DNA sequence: TGCAGCGTTGTTAGGACTGAGTACACAGATACGCAGTATTTT.

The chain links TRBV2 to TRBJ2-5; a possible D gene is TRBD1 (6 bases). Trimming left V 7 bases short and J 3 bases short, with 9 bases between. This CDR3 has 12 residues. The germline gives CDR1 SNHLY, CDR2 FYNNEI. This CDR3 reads CASTWDKETQYF. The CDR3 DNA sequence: TGTGCCAGCACCTGGGACAAAGAGACCCAGTACTTC. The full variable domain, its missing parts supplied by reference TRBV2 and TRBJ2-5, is EPEVTQTPSHQVTQMGQEVILRCVPISNHLYFYWYRQILGQKVEFLVSFYNNEISEKSEIFDDQFSVERPDGSNFTLKIRSTKLEDSAMYFCASTWDKETQYFGPGTRLLVL.

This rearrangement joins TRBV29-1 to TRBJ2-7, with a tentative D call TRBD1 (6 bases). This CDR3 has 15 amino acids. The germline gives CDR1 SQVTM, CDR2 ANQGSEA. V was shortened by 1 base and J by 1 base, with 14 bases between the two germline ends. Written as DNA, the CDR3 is TGCAGCGTTGAAGGGGGGCAGGGAACATCCTACGAGCAGTACTTC. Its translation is CSVEGGQGTSYEQYF.

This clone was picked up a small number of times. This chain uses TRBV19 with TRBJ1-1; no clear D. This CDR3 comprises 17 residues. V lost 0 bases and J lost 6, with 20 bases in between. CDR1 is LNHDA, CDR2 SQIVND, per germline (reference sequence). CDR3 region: CASSIENYSPVPPEAFF. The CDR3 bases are TGTGCCAGTAGTATAGAGAACTATAGCCCCGTTCCCCCTGAAGCTTTCTTT.

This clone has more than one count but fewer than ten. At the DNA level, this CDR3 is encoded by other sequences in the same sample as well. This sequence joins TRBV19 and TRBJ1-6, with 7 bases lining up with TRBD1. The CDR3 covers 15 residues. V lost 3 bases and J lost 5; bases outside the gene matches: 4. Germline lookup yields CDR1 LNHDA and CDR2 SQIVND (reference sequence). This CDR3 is CASSIDRDHNSPLHF. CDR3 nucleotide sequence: TGTGCCAGTAGTATTGACAGGGATCATAATTCACCCCTCCACTTT.

CDR3 nucleotide sequence: TGCGCCAGCAGCCAAGACCCGGACAGCTTCTCTGGGGCCAACGTCCTGACTTTC. Protein product: CASSQDPDSFSGANVLTF. The V gene is TRBV4-1, the J gene TRBJ2-6, with a weak D call TRBD1 (6 bases). The ends were cut back, 0 bases at V and 0 bases at J, with 12 bases in the middle. This CDR3 is built from 18 residues. Germline V gene lookup returns CDR1 MGHRA and CDR2 YSYEKL.

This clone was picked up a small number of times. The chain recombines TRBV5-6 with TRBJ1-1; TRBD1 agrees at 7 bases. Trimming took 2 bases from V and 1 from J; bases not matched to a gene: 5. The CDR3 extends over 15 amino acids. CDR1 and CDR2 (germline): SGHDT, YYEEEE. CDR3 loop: CASSFPGQQNTEAFF. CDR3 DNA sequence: TGTGCCAGCAGCTTCCCGGGACAGCAGAACACTGAAGCTTTCTTT.

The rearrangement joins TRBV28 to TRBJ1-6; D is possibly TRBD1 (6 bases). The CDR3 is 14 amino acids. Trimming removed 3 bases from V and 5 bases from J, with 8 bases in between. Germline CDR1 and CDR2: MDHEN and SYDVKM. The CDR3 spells CASSFSGDNSPLHF. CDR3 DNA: TGTGCCAGCAGTTTTTCAGGGGATAATTCACCCCTCCACTTT.

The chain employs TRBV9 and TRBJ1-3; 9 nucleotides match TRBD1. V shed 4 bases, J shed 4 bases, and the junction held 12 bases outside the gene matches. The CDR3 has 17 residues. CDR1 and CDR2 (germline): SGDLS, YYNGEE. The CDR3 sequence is CASSNRPTGGKGNTIYF. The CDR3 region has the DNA TGTGCCAGCAGCAATCGCCCGACAGGGGGGAAGGGAAACACCATATATTTT.

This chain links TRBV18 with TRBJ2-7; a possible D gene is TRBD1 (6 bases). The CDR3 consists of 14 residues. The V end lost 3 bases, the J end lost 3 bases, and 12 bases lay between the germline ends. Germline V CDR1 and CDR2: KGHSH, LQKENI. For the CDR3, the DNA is TGTGCCAGCTCACCCACAGGGATTGGCTACGAGCAGTACTTC. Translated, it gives CASSPTGIGYEQYF.

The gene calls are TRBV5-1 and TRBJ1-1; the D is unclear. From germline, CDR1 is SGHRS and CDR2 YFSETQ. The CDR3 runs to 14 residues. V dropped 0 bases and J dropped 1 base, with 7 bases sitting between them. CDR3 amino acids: CASSLEPRNTEAFF. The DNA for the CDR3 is TGCGCCAGCAGCTTGGAACCGAGGAACACTGAAGCTTTCTTT.

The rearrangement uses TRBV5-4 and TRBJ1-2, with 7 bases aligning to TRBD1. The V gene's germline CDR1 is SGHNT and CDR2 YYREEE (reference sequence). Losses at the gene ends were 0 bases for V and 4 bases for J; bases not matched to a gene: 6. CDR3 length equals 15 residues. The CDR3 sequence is CASSLVAGGGYGYTF. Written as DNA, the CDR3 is TGTGCCAGCAGCTTGGTGGCAGGGGGTGGCTATGGCTACACCTTC. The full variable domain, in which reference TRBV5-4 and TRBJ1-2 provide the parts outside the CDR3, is ETGVTQSPTHLIKTRGQQVTLRCSSQSGHNTVSWYQQALGQGPQFIFQYYREEENGRGNFPPRFSGLQFPNYSSELNVNALELDDSALYLCASSLVAGGGYGYTFGSGTRLTVV.

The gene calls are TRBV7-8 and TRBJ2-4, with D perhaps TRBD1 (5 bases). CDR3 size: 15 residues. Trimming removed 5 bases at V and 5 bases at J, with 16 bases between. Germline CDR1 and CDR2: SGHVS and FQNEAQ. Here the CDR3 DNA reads TGTGCCAGCAGCCACCAGGGCGGTTCTGAAAACATTCAGTACTTC. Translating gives CASSHQGGSENIQYF.

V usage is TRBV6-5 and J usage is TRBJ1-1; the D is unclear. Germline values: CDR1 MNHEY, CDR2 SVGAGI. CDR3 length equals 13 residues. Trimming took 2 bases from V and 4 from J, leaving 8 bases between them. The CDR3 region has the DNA TGTGCCAGCAGTTACGGCGCGGGCACTGAAGCTTTCTTT. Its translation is CASSYGAGTEAFF.